Below, 28 T cell receptor beta chains from the same sample are listed, as sequenced in a study of blood T cells in healthy people across ages. Together with a sample-barcoded 5' primer, a J-beta primer mix was included in a second PCR lasting about 6 to 12 cycles. Each CDR3 protein is one row after TCRdb ran MiXCR on the 5' RACE reads. The sample gives more than 650,000 distinct CDR3 sequences, 22% of which show up once; roughly a fifth is in the top ten. The specimen sequenced was blood. These receptor sequences come from a man in his 70s in good health.

The chain links TRBV29-1 to TRBJ2-2; the D is unclear. Per the germline V gene, CDR1 is SQVTM and CDR2 is ANQGSEA. Trimming stripped 2 bases from V and 8 bases from J, with 3 bases between. The CDR3 contains 10 residues. The CDR3 DNA reads as TGCAGCGTTGAACGGGGGGAGCTGTTTTTT. It translates to CSVERGELFF.

The chain links TRBV12-3 or TRBV12-4 to TRBJ2-1; the D is unclear. The V and J ends lost 7 bases and 0 bases respectively, with 13 bases between them. The CDR3 covers 15 residues. CDR3 amino acids: CASNRVVSSYNEQFF. Here the CDR3 DNA reads TGTGCCAGCAACCGAGTAGTGAGCTCCTACAATGAGCAGTTCTTC.

This clonotype has just a few counts. The chain couples TRBV18 to TRBJ2-7; 12 positions match TRBD2. This CDR3 comprises 19 residues. Germline V gives CDR1 KGHSH, CDR2 LQKENI. V shed 2 bases, J shed 3 bases, and the junction held 14 bases outside the gene matches. Here the CDR3 DNA reads TGTGCCAGCTCACCAGTGACTAGCGGGAGTTTTTTCCCCAACTACGAGCAGTACGTC. It is translated as CASSPVTSGSFFPNYEQYV.

There are a few counts of this clonotype. The chain employs TRBV6-6 and TRBJ1-4, with 8 bases fitting TRBD1. CDR3 size: 16 residues. From germline, CDR1 is MNHNY and CDR2 SVGAGI (reference sequence). V lost 6 bases and J lost 5; bases outside the gene matches: 11. The chain's CDR3 is CASSRGRRTGNEKLFF. CDR3 nucleotide sequence: TGTGCCAGCAGCCGAGGACGAAGGACAGGGAATGAAAAACTGTTTTTT.

V is TRBV3-1 and J is TRBJ2-2; 9 positions match TRBD1. CDR3 length: 16 amino acids. The J segment lost 3 bases and the V segment lost 5 bases, leaving 7 bases of the junction unmatched. In germline, CDR1 is LGHDT, CDR2 YNNKEL (reference sequence). CDR3 region: CASSGGQGYHTGELFF. DNA for the CDR3: TGTGCCAGCAGCGGTGGACAGGGGTATCACACCGGGGAGCTGTTTTTT.

The J gene is TRBJ2-2, the V gene TRBV20-1; 7 bases match TRBD2. This CDR3 has 15 amino acids. J was trimmed by 6 bases and V by 1 base; bases with no gene match: 8. Germline-derived CDR1 and CDR2 are DFQATT and SNEGSKA (reference sequence). CDR3 region: CSARGAGVIAGELFF. The CDR3 bases are TGCAGTGCTAGAGGCGCGGGAGTTATCGCCGGGGAGCTGTTTTTT.

The chain combines TRBV29-1 with TRBJ1-1, with D tentatively TRBD1 (5 bases). The V and J ends lost 6 bases and 2 bases respectively, with 10 bases between them. Germline V CDR1 and CDR2: SQVTM, ANQGSEA. There are 12 residues in the CDR3. The CDR3 loop is CSVGTGNTEAFF. Here the CDR3 DNA reads TGCAGCGTAGGGACGGGAAACACTGAAGCTTTCTTT.

This clonotype was observed a few times. The gene calls are TRBV7-9 and TRBJ1-2; D is unclear. Germline loops: CDR1 SEHNR, CDR2 FQNEAQ (reference sequence). The CDR3 runs 15 residues. Trimming cost V 6 bases and J 2 bases, with 16 bases left between them. The CDR3: CASSSDLAKNYGYTF. The CDR3 coding sequence is TGTGCCAGCAGTTCGGACTTGGCTAAGAACTATGGCTACACCTTC.

The chain links TRBV29-1 to TRBJ2-3, with TRBD1 as a possible D gene (6 bases). Germline CDR1 and CDR2: SQVTM and ANQGSEA. This CDR3 has 15 residues. V was pared by 4 bases and J by 0 bases, with 14 bases between. CDR3 DNA: TGCAGCGTTGGAGGGACACCCAAAAGCACAGATACGCAGTATTTT. Protein sequence: CSVGGTPKSTDTQYF.

The chain uses TRBV6-1 and TRBJ1-2; D is ambiguous. The germline gives CDR1 MNHNS, CDR2 SASEGT. Deletions cut 2 bases from V and 8 bases from J, with 24 bases between. This CDR3 spans 17 amino acids. The DNA for the CDR3 is TGTGCCAGCAGTGAATTCGGTCCTAGGACGCGTCTCTACGGCTACACCTTC. Translated: CASSEFGPRTRLYGYTF.

This clonotype was seen a handful of times. V usage is TRBV2 and J usage is TRBJ2-3, with D perhaps matching TRBD1 (6 bases). This CDR3 is built from 14 residues. Germline loops: CDR1 SNHLY, CDR2 FYNNEI. V lost 2 bases and J 5 bases, leaving 11 bases between the germline ends. The chain's CDR3 is CASSERRGGDTQYF. As DNA, the CDR3 is TGTGCCAGCAGTGAAAGAAGAGGGGGAGATACGCAGTATTTT.

The J gene is TRBJ2-7, the V gene TRBV12-3 or TRBV12-4, with TRBD1 matching over 7 bases. This CDR3 has 15 amino acids. V lost 4 bases, J lost 2 bases, and 8 bases stayed unmatched. The CDR3 DNA sequence: TGTGCCAGCAGTTCGAGGGGCAGGGGGACCTACGAGCAGTACTTC. Translating gives CASSSRGRGTYEQYF.

In this sample, this clonotype turned up a few times. This sequence joins TRBV6-2 or TRBV6-3 and TRBJ2-1; weak D call: TRBD2 (6 bases). The length of the CDR3 is 15 residues. Trimming cost V 0 bases and J 7 bases, with 13 bases left between them. Germline CDR1 MNHEY, CDR2 SVGEGT. The DNA of the CDR3 is TGTGCCAGCAGTTACTCGGGGTCGGGGAGGAATGAGCAGTTCTTC. Protein product: CASSYSGSGRNEQFF.

The chain couples TRBV7-6 to TRBJ2-1; D could derive from TRBD1 or TRBD2 (5 bases each). V gave up 2 bases and J gave up 5 bases, with 16 bases separating them. CDR1 is SGHVS and CDR2 is FNYEAQ in the germline V gene. The CDR3 length is 16 residues. In DNA, the CDR3 is TGTGCCAGCAGCTTATCTCCGAGGGACCCCAACAATGAGCAGTTCTTC. It codes for CASSLSPRDPNNEQFF.

The chain couples TRBV6-6 to TRBJ2-1; weak D call: TRBD2 (6 bases). In germline, CDR1 is MNHNY, CDR2 SVGAGI (reference sequence). The CDR3 runs to 14 residues. V lost 6 bases and J lost 10, with 19 bases in between. In DNA form, the CDR3 reads TGTGCCAGCAGCCCCGCGACTAGTCGGCACGAGCAGTTCTTC. Its translation: CASSPATSRHEQFF.

Only a few counts were recorded for this clonotype. V usage is TRBV20-1 and J usage is TRBJ2-6; unclear D gene. V was cut by 1 base and J by 0 bases, with 7 bases left in between. CDR1 and CDR2 from the germline V gene are DFQATT and SNEGSKA (reference sequence). This CDR3 has 15 amino acids. The CDR3 here is CSARVLGSGANVLTF. The CDR3 bases are TGCAGTGCTAGAGTCCTAGGCTCTGGGGCCAACGTCCTGACTTTC.

The genes are TRBV7-3 and TRBJ2-1; 15 bases map to TRBD2. The CDR3 has 19 residues. CDR1 is SGHTA and CDR2 is FQGTGA in the germline V gene. V lost 4 bases and J lost 0; bases outside the gene matches: 7. The CDR3: CASSSKGLAGGDSYNEQFF. CDR3 in DNA: TGTGCCAGCAGCTCAAAAGGACTAGCGGGGGGGGACTCCTACAATGAGCAGTTCTTC. Complete variable domain (other parts from reference TRBV7-3 and TRBJ2-1): GAGVSQTPSNKVTEKGKYVELRCDPISGHTALYWYRQSLGQGPEFLIYFQGTGAADDSGLPNDRFFAVRPEGSVSTLKIQRTERGDSAVYLCASSSKGLAGGDSYNEQFFGPGTRLTVL.

This clonotype was picked up many times. This chain joins TRBV6-6 and TRBJ1-3, with D perhaps matching TRBD1 (5 bases). The length of the CDR3 is 12 residues. Germline values: CDR1 MNHNY, CDR2 SVGAGI (reference sequence). Trimming removed 7 bases from V and 4 bases from J, with 8 bases in between. This CDR3 is CASKGDGNTIYF. For the CDR3, the DNA is TGTGCCAGCAAAGGGGACGGAAACACCATATATTTT.

J is TRBJ1-4 and V is TRBV25-1; D is unclear. The V end lost 8 bases, the J end lost 5 bases, and 12 bases lay between the germline ends. Germline CDR1 MGHDK, CDR2 SYGVNS. The CDR3 runs to 13 residues. The CDR3 nucleotides read TGTGCCAGCGCCGGGGATTGGAATGAAAAACTGTTTTTT. Translating it yields CASAGDWNEKLFF.

CDR3 nucleotides: TGTGCCAGCAGCTTGAGACCTTCCACAGATACGCAGTATTTT. It is translated as CASSLRPSTDTQYF. The gene calls are TRBV11-2 and TRBJ2-3, with no clear D. The CDR3 has 14 amino acids. Germline-derived CDR1 and CDR2 are SGHAT and FQNNGV. Trimming pared 3 bases from V and 2 bases from J, leaving 9 bases between.

This clonotype was observed a few times. The chain recombines TRBV5-5 with TRBJ2-2; 10 nucleotides align to TRBD1. The CDR3 extends over 16 amino acids. In germline, CDR1 is SGHKS, CDR2 YYEKEE (reference sequence). V dropped 4 bases and J dropped 6; count of bases not matched to a gene: 9. The DNA for the CDR3 is TGTGCCAGCAGCAAACCGGGACAGGGGAGTGCCGGGGAGCTGTTTTTT. Protein sequence: CASSKPGQGSAGELFF.

The CDR3 nucleotides are TGTGCCAGCAGTTACTCGCTAGGGGACAACTATGGCTACACCTTC. Translated: CASSYSLGDNYGYTF. The gene calls are TRBV6-6 and TRBJ1-2; weak D call: TRBD1 (5 bases). Trimming cost V 0 bases and J 2 bases, with 10 bases left between them. This CDR3 contains 15 residues. Per the germline V gene, CDR1 is MNHNY and CDR2 is SVGAGI (reference sequence).

The sample holds many counts of this clonotype. The gene calls are TRBV28 and TRBJ2-5, with 11 bases identical to TRBD2. The CDR3 totals 13 residues. CDR1 is MDHEN and CDR2 is SYDVKM in the germline V gene. The junction had 2 bases not matched to a gene; V was cut back by 9 bases and J by 2 bases. The CDR3 loop is CASLAGGQETQYF. The CDR3 DNA follows: TGTGCCAGTTTAGCGGGAGGGCAAGAGACCCAGTACTTC.

This clonotype was seen a handful of times. This chain connects TRBV14 to TRBJ2-5, with TRBD2 identical over 7 bases. The DNA end favors TRBJ2-1, so the J call may be wrong. The germline V gene has CDR1 SGHDN and CDR2 FVKESK. The CDR3 extends over 14 amino acids. CDR3 in amino acids: CASSQGGRSGEQFF. The CDR3 bases are TGTGCCAGCAGCCAAGGCGGGAGATCAGGGGAGCAGTTCTTC.

The J gene is TRBJ1-1, the V gene TRBV10-2; no firm D call. This CDR3 contains 13 residues. Trimming left V 0 bases short and J 8 bases short, with 10 bases between. In germline, CDR1 is WSHSY, CDR2 SAAADI. As DNA, the CDR3 is TGCGCCAGCAGTGAGTCGGCAGTTCCCGAAGCTTTCTTT. Its translation: CASSESAVPEAFF.

The chain joins TRBV4-3 to TRBJ2-3, with 14 bases identical to TRBD2. The CDR3 loop spans 18 amino acids. V shed 4 bases and J 6 bases; nucleotides not matched to a gene: 12. Germline V gene lookup returns CDR1 LGHNA and CDR2 YSLEER. The CDR3 protein is CASSPSPGTSGRLDTQYF. CDR3 coding DNA: TGCGCCAGCAGCCCTTCACCAGGGACTAGCGGGAGATTGGATACGCAGTATTTT.

V gene TRBV29-1 combines with J gene TRBJ1-4; 10 bases are shared with TRBD1. Germline V CDR1 and CDR2: SQVTM, ANQGSEA. The CDR3 loop spans 15 amino acids. The ends lost 3 bases at V and 8 bases at J; junction bases unmatched: 9. The CDR3 DNA reads TGCAGCGTTGAGGGACCGACAGGGGGCAACGAAAAACTGTTTTTT. Residues: CSVEGPTGGNEKLFF.

V is TRBV12-3 or TRBV12-4 and J is TRBJ2-6; the D is unclear. V lost 1 base and J lost 0, with 7 bases in between. The CDR3 totals 16 residues. The CDR3 protein is CASSLGAISGANVLTF. CDR3 nucleotides: TGTGCCAGCAGTTTAGGAGCAATCTCTGGGGCCAACGTCCTGACTTTC.